Following are 19 T cell receptor beta chains from one sample sequenced in a study of shared T cell receptors in the human thymus. Clones were sequenced by immunoSEQ multiplex PCR, and TCRdb holds only the in-frame ones, with some missing. The sample has hundreds of thousands of clones, roughly 88% seen once. A further study also used this sample, focusing on human thymus T cells.

The sequencing input was thymocytes. These receptors originate from a girl under three years old with a congenital heart defect.

J is TRBJ1-1 and V is TRBV20-1; tentative D call: TRBD1 (5 bases). V was trimmed by 5 bases and J by 4 bases, leaving 8 bases between them. CDR3 length: 11 amino acids. Germline values: CDR1 DFQATT, CDR2 SNEGSKA (reference sequence). CDR3 loop: CSALDSTEAFF. The CDR3 coding sequence is TGCAGTGCTTTAGACAGCACTGAAGCTTTCTTT.

The table lists this clone with a count of one. This sequence joins TRBV19 and TRBJ1-4; 9 bases line up with TRBD1. Trimming removed 0 bases from V and 8 bases from J; junction bases left unmatched: 10. The CDR3 totals 17 residues. Germline V lookup: CDR1 LNHDA, CDR2 SQIVND (reference sequence). CDR3 residues: CASSIDVPGTGREKLFF. The CDR3 DNA is TGTGCCAGTAGTATAGACGTCCCCGGGACAGGGAGGGAAAAACTGTTTTTT.

The V call is TRBV4-1, the J call TRBJ2-1; 10 bases fit TRBD2. The CDR3 has 15 residues. The junction had 5 bases not matched to a gene; V was cut back by 2 bases and J by 7 bases. In germline, CDR1 is MGHRA, CDR2 YSYEKL. This CDR3 is CASSQTGLARNEQFF. The DNA of the CDR3 is TGCGCCAGCAGCCAAACGGGACTAGCGAGGAATGAGCAGTTCTTC.

This clone was found a few times. CDR3 bases: TGCGCCAGCAGTGCCCAATCAGGACTAGCGGGGGAACAAGAGACCCAGTACTTC. This gives the protein CASSAQSGLAGEQETQYF. The chain combines TRBV10-1 with TRBJ2-5, with 13 bases identical to TRBD2. Germline assignment: CDR1 WNHNN and CDR2 SYGVQD (reference sequence). The CDR3 totals 18 residues. J gave up 2 bases and V 4 bases, and 10 bases lay outside the gene matches.

The CDR3 sequence: CASSSSLRDRVIYEQYF. CDR3 coding DNA: TGTGCCAGCAGTTCGAGCCTCCGGGACAGGGTAATCTACGAGCAGTACTTC. This chain connects TRBV27 to TRBJ2-7; 9 nucleotides agree with TRBD1. From germline, CDR1 is MNHEY and CDR2 SMNVEV (reference sequence). The CDR3 has 17 amino acids. J lost 3 bases, V lost 4 bases, and 13 bases had no gene match.

The chain recombines TRBV28 with TRBJ2-7; TRBD1 might be the D (5 bases). The CDR3 runs 15 residues. The V and J ends lost 3 bases and 2 bases respectively, with 14 bases between them. Germline V lookup: CDR1 MDHEN, CDR2 SYDVKM. This chain's CDR3 is CASSFYTAGPYEQYF. The CDR3 DNA sequence: TGTGCCAGCAGTTTTTATACGGCAGGGCCCTACGAGCAGTACTTC.

The chain has TRBV6-5 and TRBJ1-5; D unclear. The germline V gene has CDR1 MNHEY and CDR2 SVGAGI. V was shortened by 8 bases and J by 7 bases, with 15 bases between the two germline ends. The length of the CDR3 is 13 residues. For the CDR3, the DNA is TGTGCCAGCGGCAAGGGTGGAGGCCAGCCCCAGCATTTT. Its translation: CASGKGGGQPQHF.

The chain recombines TRBV5-4 with TRBJ1-3, with 9 bases aligning to TRBD1. V was pared by 4 bases and J by 1 base, with 9 bases of the junction left unmatched. Germline V lookup: CDR1 SGHNT, CDR2 YYREEE (reference sequence). The CDR3 has 17 amino acids. The CDR3 protein is CASSATTGGESGNTIYF. The CDR3 nucleotides are TGTGCCAGCAGCGCCACGACAGGGGGAGAATCTGGAAACACCATATATTTT.

The gene calls are TRBV9 and TRBJ1-2; D uncertain. Trimming removed 1 base from V and 8 bases from J, with 24 bases in between. CDR1 and CDR2 from the germline V gene are SGDLS and YYNGEE. This CDR3 contains 17 residues. In DNA form, the CDR3 reads TGTGCCAGCAGCGTAATCGATTCCCCCCATTCTAGGGAGGGCTACACCTTC. The encoded protein is CASSVIDSPHSREGYTF.

This clone was found once. The chain combines TRBV14 with TRBJ1-1, with D maybe TRBD1 (6 bases). Germline assignment: CDR1 SGHDN and CDR2 FVKESK. The CDR3 sequence is 14 residues long. V lost 4 bases, J lost 3 bases, and 12 bases lay in between. The CDR3 DNA reads TGTGCCAGCAGCCCAGACAGGCCCCACACTGAAGCTTTCTTT. It translates to CASSPDRPHTEAFF.

V is TRBV29-1 and J is TRBJ1-2, with TRBD1 matching over 7 bases. Germline lookup yields CDR1 SQVTM and CDR2 ANQGSEA. J lost 4 bases, V lost 7 bases, and 6 bases had no gene match. The CDR3 consists of 12 residues. The CDR3 sequence is CSEPTGCYGYTF. CDR3 bases: TGCAGCGAGCCGACAGGGTGCTATGGCTACACCTTC.

The chain couples TRBV7-6 to TRBJ1-4, with TRBD1 matching over 8 bases. Germline V lookup: CDR1 SGHVS, CDR2 FNYEAQ. The ends lost 4 bases at V and 4 bases at J; junction bases unmatched: 8. The CDR3 is made up of 16 amino acids. The CDR3 nucleotides read TGTGCCAGCAGCTCAAGTGGGACAGGTGATAATGAAAAACTGTTTTTT. Encoded protein: CASSSSGTGDNEKLFF.

This clone was picked up a small number of times. CDR3 DNA sequence: TGTGCCAGCAGCTTTTTTAGCCCCCAGACAGGGAACAGTCAGCCCCAGCATTTT. Amino acid sequence: CASSFFSPQTGNSQPQHF. The genes are TRBV5-6 and TRBJ1-5, with TRBD1 matching 7 bases. Losses at the gene ends were 2 bases for V and 6 bases for J; bases not matched to a gene: 17. The CDR3 totals 18 residues. From germline, CDR1 is SGHDT and CDR2 YYEEEE.

This clone was counted a few times. The V gene is TRBV4-1, the J gene TRBJ1-3, with a possible D match to TRBD1 (6 bases). Germline V gives CDR1 MGHRA, CDR2 YSYEKL. V gave up 2 bases and J gave up 4 bases, with 21 bases separating them. The CDR3 extends over 18 amino acids. This CDR3 is CASSQWVVQGPVGNTIYF. The CDR3 DNA reads as TGCGCCAGCAGCCAATGGGTGGTACAGGGCCCCGTCGGAAACACCATATATTTT.

The J gene is TRBJ2-4, the V gene TRBV11-2, with a tentative D call TRBD1 (6 bases). Germline V gene data show CDR1 as SGHAT and CDR2 as FQNNGV. Trimming stripped 6 bases from V and 3 bases from J, with 24 bases between. There are 18 residues in the CDR3. CDR3: CASSRPVGQGHLKNIQYF. CDR3 sequence (DNA): TGTGCCAGCAGTCGTCCTGTAGGGCAGGGGCACCTCAAAAACATTCAGTACTTC.

J is TRBJ1-1 and V is TRBV5-1, with TRBD1 as a possible D gene (6 bases). Deletions cut 2 bases from V and 6 bases from J, with 26 bases between. This CDR3 is built from 18 residues. Germline loops: CDR1 SGHRS, CDR2 YFSETQ. CDR3 residues: CASSFPSGGAGPSAEAFF. CDR3 nucleotide sequence: TGCGCCAGCAGCTTCCCGTCGGGGGGGGCAGGACCCTCGGCTGAAGCTTTCTTT.

The chain combines TRBV6-4 with TRBJ2-3; 9 bases align to TRBD2. CDR3 length: 15 amino acids. CDR1 is MRHNA and CDR2 is SNTAGT in the germline V gene. J lost 4 bases, V lost 6 bases, and 8 bases had no gene match. The CDR3 spells CASSPGLARADTQYF. The CDR3 DNA sequence: TGTGCCAGCAGCCCGGGACTAGCAAGGGCAGATACGCAGTATTTT.

A few counts support this clone. This sequence joins TRBV19 and TRBJ2-2, with a tentative D call TRBD2 (6 bases). The CDR3 is 14 residues long. V shed 4 bases and J shed 7 bases, with 13 bases lying between them. The germline gives CDR1 LNHDA, CDR2 SQIVND (reference sequence). CDR3 in amino acids: CASSNGSRHGELFF. The CDR3 DNA is TGTGCCAGTAGTAACGGGAGCCGGCACGGGGAGCTGTTTTTT.

The V call is TRBV9, the J call TRBJ2-7; maybe TRBD1 (6 bases). The germline V gene encodes CDR1 SGDLS and CDR2 YYNGEE. The CDR3 is 13 residues long. The V gene lost 4 bases and the J gene lost 6 bases, with 14 bases spanning the gap. CDR3 region: CASSSGGGSEQYF. DNA for the CDR3: TGTGCCAGCAGCAGTGGGGGCGGGTCCGAGCAGTACTTC. The full variable domain, with the rest looked up from reference TRBV9 and TRBJ2-7, is DSGVTQTPKHLITATGQRVTLRCSPRSGDLSVYWYQQSLDQGLQFLIQYYNGEERAKGNILERFSAQQFPDLHSELNLSSLELGDSALYFCASSSGGGSEQYFGPGTRLTVT.